This T cell receptor beta chain was profiled in a study of blood T cell repertoires in COVID-19. Study background: Acute-phase and convalescent COVID-19 samples originated in the United States, Italy and Spain.

V dropped 4 bases and J dropped 3; count of bases not matched to a gene: 8. CDR1 is SNHLY, CDR2 FYNNEI, per germline. The CDR3 covers 15 residues. This clone was counted once. Seattle patients were enrolled during active infection and followed longitudinally. In the source study's methods: Estimated nucleated cell counts came from reference gene primer amplification. Only in-frame clones appear in the TCRdb table, and some are missing; sequencing was by immunoSEQ multiplex PCR. Clone size and the V and J calls come from that table; the DNA yielded D and trimming. The profile shows some 360,000 clones, around 90% of them singletons.

This chain connects TRBV2 to TRBJ2-7, with 8 positions matching TRBD2. The specimen was peripheral blood. This TCR derives from a woman aged 60-70 years with COVID-19, enrolled during active disease. As DNA, the CDR3 is TGTGCCAGCAGTGCGGGGGGGGCCTATATCTACGAGCAGTACTTC. This sequence encodes CASSAGGAYIYEQYF.